This TCR beta chain was captured by sequencing in a study of technical replicates of blood from a handful of donors. The repertoire was sequenced with immunoSEQ multiplex PCR; TCRdb's copy has only in-frame clones and lacks some. Of 84,000 or so clones detected, roughly 94% appear once; the ten largest clones hold less than 0.3%. CDR1 is SQVTM and CDR2 is ANQGSEA in the germline V gene. This CDR3 spans 13 amino acids. V shed 3 bases and J shed 3 bases, with 9 bases lying between them. The source material was T cells isolated from PBMCs. This chain uses TRBV29-1 with TRBJ2-1; unclear D gene. This TCR was recovered from a human donor in good health. In DNA form, the CDR3 reads TGCAGCGTTGAGGCTCCAGACTACAATGAGCAGTTCTTC. Its translation: CSVEAPDYNEQFF.